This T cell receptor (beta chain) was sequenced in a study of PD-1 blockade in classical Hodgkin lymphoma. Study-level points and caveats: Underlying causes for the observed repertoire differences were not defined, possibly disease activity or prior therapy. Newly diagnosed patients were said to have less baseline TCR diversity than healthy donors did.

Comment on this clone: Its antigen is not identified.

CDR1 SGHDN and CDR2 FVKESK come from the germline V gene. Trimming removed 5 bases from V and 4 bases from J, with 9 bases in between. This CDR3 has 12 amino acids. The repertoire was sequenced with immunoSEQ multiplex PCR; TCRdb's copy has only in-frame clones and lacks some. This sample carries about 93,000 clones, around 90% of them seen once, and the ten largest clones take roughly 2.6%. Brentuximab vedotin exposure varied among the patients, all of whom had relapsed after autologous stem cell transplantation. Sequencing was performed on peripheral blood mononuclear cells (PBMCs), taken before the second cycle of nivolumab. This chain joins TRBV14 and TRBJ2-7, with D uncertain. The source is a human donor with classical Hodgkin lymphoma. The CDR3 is CASSFVGYEQYF. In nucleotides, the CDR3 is TGTGCCAGCAGCTTTGTCGGTTACGAGCAGTACTTC.